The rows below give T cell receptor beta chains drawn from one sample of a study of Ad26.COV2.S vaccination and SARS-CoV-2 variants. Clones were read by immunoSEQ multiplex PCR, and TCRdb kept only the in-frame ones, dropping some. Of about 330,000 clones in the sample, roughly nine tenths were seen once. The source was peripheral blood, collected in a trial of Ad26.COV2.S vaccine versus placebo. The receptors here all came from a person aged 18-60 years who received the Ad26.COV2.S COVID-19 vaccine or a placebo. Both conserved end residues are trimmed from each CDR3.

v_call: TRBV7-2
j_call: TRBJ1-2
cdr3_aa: ASSPTGSNYGYT

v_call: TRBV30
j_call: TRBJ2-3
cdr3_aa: AWGVADTQY

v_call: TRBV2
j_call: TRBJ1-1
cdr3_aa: ASSERKAF

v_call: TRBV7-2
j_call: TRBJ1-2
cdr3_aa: ASSFLSGTGMGYT

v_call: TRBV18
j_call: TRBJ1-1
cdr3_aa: ASSLTGNTEAF

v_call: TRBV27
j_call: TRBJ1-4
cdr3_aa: ASSPSQGIAVNEKLF

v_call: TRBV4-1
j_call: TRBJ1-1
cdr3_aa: ASSQGSRPWTGRIDTEAF

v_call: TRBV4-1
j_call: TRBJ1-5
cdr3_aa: ASSQADNPYQPQH

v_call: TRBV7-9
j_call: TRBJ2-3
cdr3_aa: ASSLKGGAMGRDTQY

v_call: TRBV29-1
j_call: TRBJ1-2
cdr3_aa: SPILTTEWVGYT

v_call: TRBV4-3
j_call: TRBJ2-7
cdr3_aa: ASSQDLGRYEQY

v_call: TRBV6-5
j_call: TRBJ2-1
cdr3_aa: ASEKGRGEQF

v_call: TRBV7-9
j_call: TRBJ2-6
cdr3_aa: ASSPLAPGANVLT

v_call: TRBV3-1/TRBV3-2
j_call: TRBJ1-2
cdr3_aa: ASSQGSGYT

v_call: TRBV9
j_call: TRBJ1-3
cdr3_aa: ASSELSSGNTIY

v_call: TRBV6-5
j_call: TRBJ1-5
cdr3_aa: ASGVGTVSNQPQH

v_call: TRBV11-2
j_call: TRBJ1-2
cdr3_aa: ASSSGQGGNGYT

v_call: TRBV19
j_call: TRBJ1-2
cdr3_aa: ATSHELGYT

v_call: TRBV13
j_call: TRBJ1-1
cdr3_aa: ASSFTRNTEAF

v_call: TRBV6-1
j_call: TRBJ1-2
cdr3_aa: ASSLGEPGYT

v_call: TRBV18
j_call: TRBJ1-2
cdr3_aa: ASSPITGGPRSGYT

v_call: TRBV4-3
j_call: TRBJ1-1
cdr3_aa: ASSQDELDLNTEAF

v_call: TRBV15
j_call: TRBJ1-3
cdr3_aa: ATSRDRGGNTIY

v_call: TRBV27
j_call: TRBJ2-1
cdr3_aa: ASSLSDNEQF

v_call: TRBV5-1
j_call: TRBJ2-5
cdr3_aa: ASSRGTGGMETQY

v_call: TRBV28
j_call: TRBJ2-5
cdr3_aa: ASSSGSVGETQY

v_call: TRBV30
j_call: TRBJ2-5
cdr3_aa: AWRWGLAEALQETQY

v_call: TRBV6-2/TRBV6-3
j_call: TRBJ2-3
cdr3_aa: ASSTRDRPGGRTDTQY

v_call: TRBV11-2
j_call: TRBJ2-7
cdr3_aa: ASSTTSGAPSYEQY

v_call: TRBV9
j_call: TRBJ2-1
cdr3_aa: ASSVGQGSFNEQF

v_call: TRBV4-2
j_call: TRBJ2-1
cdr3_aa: ASMHGSDYNEQF

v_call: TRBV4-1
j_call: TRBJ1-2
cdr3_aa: ASSTEVVSYGYT

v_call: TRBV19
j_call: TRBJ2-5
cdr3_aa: ASSPRDPQETQY

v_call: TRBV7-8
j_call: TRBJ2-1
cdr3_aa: ASSPGEIAGAYNEQF

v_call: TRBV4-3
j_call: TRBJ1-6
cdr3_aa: ASSQEGPEGALDNSPLH

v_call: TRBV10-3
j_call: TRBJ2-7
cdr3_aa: AISEVVSGSYYEQY

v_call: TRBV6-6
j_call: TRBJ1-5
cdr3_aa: ASSYDNQPQH

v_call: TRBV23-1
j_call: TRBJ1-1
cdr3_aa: ASSRLGPMSTEAF

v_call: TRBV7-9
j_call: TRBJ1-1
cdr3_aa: ASSFGPKAF

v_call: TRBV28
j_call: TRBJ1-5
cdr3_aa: ASSSPEGRGGRLTQH

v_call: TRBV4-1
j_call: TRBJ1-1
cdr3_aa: ASSQARNTEAF

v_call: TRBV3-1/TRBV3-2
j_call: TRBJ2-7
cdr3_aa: ASSRYGGESYEQY

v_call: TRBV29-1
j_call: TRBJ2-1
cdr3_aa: SVSAVDYNEQF

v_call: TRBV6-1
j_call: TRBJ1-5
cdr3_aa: ASSETGNQPQH